A single sample is the source of the 15 T cell receptor beta chains below, sequenced in a study of T-cell memory formation after mild COVID-19 (dated by TCRdb to about 2021). Libraries were made using 5' RACE. Instrument used: Illumina NovaSeq 6000. TCRdb redid the processing of the public reads, applying fastp at Q25 and MiXCR, and retained in-frame beta chains. Rows matching on CDR3 protein sequence are summarized as one entry with the most common DNA and genes. For this sample the table gives 110,000 or so distinct CDR3 sequences, of which around 17% were detected only once. About 6% of the sample comes from the top ten. The source material was PBMCs or a T cell subset sorted from them (not recorded which). These receptors were taken from a man between 18 and 29 years old who had mild COVID-19 (a few samples of this study predate the infection). The sample titles of this study are shuffled in the database, so cell type and time point are left out; the donor was told from shared clones.

This sequence joins TRBV29-1 and TRBJ1-2; possibly TRBD1 for D (5 bases). CDR3 length: 11 amino acids. V shed 8 bases and J shed 10 bases, with 17 bases lying between them. CDR1 and CDR2 (germline): SQVTM, ANQGSEA. The CDR3 DNA is TGCAGCTCAACCGGAGGGGAAGACTACACCTTC. Amino acids: CSSTGGEDYTF.

This clonotype occurred many times. V gene TRBV7-2 combines with J gene TRBJ2-5; a weak D match, TRBD2 (5 bases). Germline assignment: CDR1 SGHTA and CDR2 FQGNSA. This CDR3 has 14 residues. V shed 5 bases and J shed 5 bases, with 15 bases lying between them. CDR3 DNA sequence: TGTGCCAGCAGCCCCCGCGAGGGCCCCGAGACCCAGTACTTC. It codes for CASSPREGPETQYF.

The rearrangement joins TRBV28 to TRBJ1-5; D possibly corresponds to TRBD1 (5 bases). The germline CDR1 and CDR2 sequences are MDHEN and SYDVKM. The CDR3 length is 18 residues. V dropped 6 bases and J dropped 1 base, with 22 bases sitting between them. This CDR3 is CASSEFAGYRDSNQPQHF. CDR3 DNA sequence: TGTGCCAGCAGCGAGTTTGCGGGCTACCGGGACAGCAATCAGCCCCAGCATTTT.

The sample holds a few counts of this clonotype. The chain combines TRBV10-3 with TRBJ1-6; 7 bases line up with TRBD1. Germline trimming cut 4 bases from V and 7 bases from J; bases unmatched to any gene: 4. The CDR3 totals 14 residues. Germline V lookup: CDR1 ENHRY, CDR2 SYGVKD. The CDR3 protein is CAISGGTANSPLHF. The CDR3 DNA follows: TGTGCCATCAGTGGCGGGACAGCCAATTCACCCCTCCACTTT.

This clonotype occurred once. This chain joins TRBV5-1 and TRBJ2-7; TRBD1 matches at 8 bases. The CDR3 length is 15 residues. The germline V gene encodes CDR1 SGHRS and CDR2 YFSETQ. V lost 4 bases, J lost 1 base, and 7 bases stayed unmatched. CDR3: CASSVTGEWSYEQYF. Written as DNA, the CDR3 is TGCGCCAGCAGCGTGACAGGGGAGTGGTCCTACGAGCAGTACTTC. Together with reference TRBV5-1 and TRBJ2-7, the CDR3 gives the full variable domain: KAGVTQTPRYLIKTRGQQVTLSCSPISGHRSVSWYQQTPGQGLQFLFEYFSETQRNKGNFPGRFSGRQFSNSRSEMNVSTLELGDSALYLCASSVTGEWSYEQYFGPGTRLTVT.

This clonotype was seen more than once but under ten times. This rearrangement joins TRBV12-3 or TRBV12-4 to TRBJ1-6, with D perhaps TRBD1 (5 bases). The CDR3 is made up of 15 amino acids. The ends were cut back, 5 bases at V and 2 bases at J, with 10 bases in the middle. CDR3 nucleotides: TGTGCCAGCAGTAGACAGAGAACCTATAATTCACCCCTCCACTTT. Translated, it gives CASSRQRTYNSPLHF.

The gene calls are TRBV20-1 and TRBJ2-3; a possible D gene is TRBD2 (6 bases). Trimming shortened V by 6 bases and J by 0 bases, and 13 bases separated the two germline ends. CDR1 is DFQATT, CDR2 SNEGSKA, per germline (reference sequence). The CDR3 is 14 residues long. In nucleotides, the CDR3 is TGCAGTGCCCCGGTGCGGGGTAGCACAGATACGCAGTATTTT. This gives the protein CSAPVRGSTDTQYF.

This clonotype has more than one count but fewer than ten. J is TRBJ2-2 and V is TRBV11-2; TRBD2 matches at 9 bases. Trimming took 5 bases from V and 3 from J; bases not matched to a gene: 10. Germline CDR1 SGHAT, CDR2 FQNNGV. The CDR3 runs 17 residues. CDR3 nucleotide sequence: TGTGCCAGCAGCGCCAGACCGGGACTAGCAGACACCGGGGAGCTGTTTTTT. Its translation: CASSARPGLADTGELFF.

V and J are TRBV4-1 and TRBJ2-1; D possibly uses TRBD1 or TRBD2 (5 bases each). Germline V lookup: CDR1 MGHRA, CDR2 YSYEKL. The CDR3 runs 16 residues. V gave up 4 bases and J gave up 4 bases, with 17 bases separating them. CDR3 nucleotide sequence: TGCGCCAGCAGCCTCCCGGGGCGTTTCGGGTACAATGAGCAGTTCTTC. Its translation is CASSLPGRFGYNEQFF.

Only a few counts were recorded for this clonotype. CDR3 bases: TGTGCCAGCAGGGGTAGCGGCTCCTACGAGCAGTACTTC. It specifies CASRGSGSYEQYF. This chain joins TRBV7-9 and TRBJ2-7, with D perhaps TRBD2 (6 bases). CDR1 and CDR2 (germline): SEHNR, FQNEAQ (reference sequence). The CDR3 is 13 residues long. Trimming pared 6 bases from V and 0 bases from J, leaving 9 bases between.

The chain carries TRBV5-5 and TRBJ2-7; TRBD1 matches at 7 bases. The CDR3 covers 14 residues. Germline V gene lookup returns CDR1 SGHKS and CDR2 YYEKEE (reference sequence). J was trimmed by 3 bases and V by 0 bases; bases with no gene match: 3. The CDR3 protein is CASSLATGDYEQYV. CDR3 nucleotides: TGTGCCAGCAGCTTGGCCACAGGGGACTACGAGCAGTACGTC.

The chain links TRBV14 to TRBJ2-3; no definite D call. CDR1 SGHDN and CDR2 FVKESK come from the germline V gene. The CDR3 loop spans 13 amino acids. The V end was cut by 0 bases, the J end by 7 bases, with 8 bases between. CDR3 loop: CASSQDIENTQYF. CDR3 in DNA: TGTGCCAGCAGCCAAGATATCGAGAATACGCAGTATTTT.

The chain combines TRBV4-3 with TRBJ2-7; D possibly corresponds to TRBD2 (6 bases). The V gene's germline CDR1 is LGHNA and CDR2 YSLEER. The length of the CDR3 is 16 residues. Trimming pared 1 base from V and 4 bases from J, leaving 17 bases between. The CDR3 loop is CASSQVAMGEAYEQYF. CDR3 DNA: TGCGCCAGCAGCCAAGTTGCAATGGGGGAGGCGTACGAGCAGTACTTC.

V is TRBV7-3 and J is TRBJ2-1; a possible D gene is TRBD1 (5 bases). V gave up 3 bases and J gave up 2 bases, with 11 bases separating them. This CDR3 region has 15 residues. Per germline, CDR1 SGHTA and CDR2 FQGTGA. CDR3 protein: CASSLWGDAYNEQFF. The CDR3 nucleotides read TGTGCCAGCAGCTTGTGGGGCGATGCCTACAATGAGCAGTTCTTC. The full variable domain, rest sourced from reference TRBV7-3 and TRBJ2-1, is GAGVSQTPSNKVTEKGKYVELRCDPISGHTALYWYRQSLGQGPEFLIYFQGTGAADDSGLPNDRFFAVRPEGSVSTLKIQRTERGDSAVYLCASSLWGDAYNEQFFGPGTRLTVL.

The chain uses TRBV5-7 and TRBJ2-3; a weak D match, TRBD1 (5 bases). TRBV5-7 is an ORF for which the function is uncertain. Trimming took off 4 bases at V and 4 bases at J, with 13 bases between the two ends. This CDR3 is 14 amino acids long. CDR3 DNA: TGTGCCAGCAGCGACCACAGGACCCCAGATACGCAGTATTTT. It is translated as CASSDHRTPDTQYF.